This TCR beta chain was captured in a study of CXCR3-negative and CXCR3-positive naive CD8 T cells. Notes on the study in general: CXCR3-expressing naive cells carried TRB CDR3s more hydrophobic than those of CXCR3-negative naive cells.

The TRB cDNA libraries were prepared by 5' RACE with UMI labels. TCRdb processed the 5' RACE reads again and assigns one entry to each CDR3 protein, with no DNA. This listing includes 4,500 to 5,000 distinct CDR3 sequences. Every CD8+ T cell subset underwent triplicate sorting at more than 250,000 cells apiece. The V gene's germline CDR1 is SQVTM and CDR2 ANQGSEA. This CDR3 contains 16 residues. Judged by frequency, this clonotype is medium-sized. The antigen remains unidentified. The TCR originated in a human donor in good health. Some clones in this sample may be carry-over from other donors' samples. The chain combines TRBV29-1 with TRBJ2-1; TCRdb's D call, TRBD1, is unchecked because there is no DNA. The specimen was naive CXCR3+ CD8+ T cells from blood. Subset specified: CD45RO-CCR7+CD27+CD95- naive CD8+ T cells expressing CXCR3 (TNR3+). The CDR3 region is CSVENHRVQIGGEQFF.